The 7 T cell receptor beta chains in this list originate from one sample, sequenced in a study of blood T cell repertoires in COVID-19. Clones were sequenced by immunoSEQ multiplex PCR, and TCRdb holds only the in-frame ones, with some missing. The table shows 100,000 to 150,000 clones, with roughly 72% occurring only once. Sequences were obtained from peripheral blood. These receptors all come from a man between 60 and 75 years old with acute or convalescent COVID-19.

This clone is a singleton in its sample. CDR3 sequence: CASRLGTGTSPLHF. Here the CDR3 DNA reads TGCGCCAGCAGGCTGGGGACAGGGACTTCACCCCTCCACTTT. The chain links TRBV5-1 to TRBJ1-6; 9 bases map to TRBD1. CDR1 and CDR2 from the germline V gene are SGHRS and YFSETQ. V dropped 5 bases and J dropped 9; count of bases not matched to a gene: 6. CDR3 length equals 14 residues.

V is TRBV10-3 and J is TRBJ1-4; D remains unclear. Trimming left V 8 bases short and J 7 bases short, with 14 bases between. The CDR3 has 13 residues. Germline values: CDR1 ENHRY, CDR2 SYGVKD. CDR3 DNA: TGTGCCATCGGCGGAGGTTCGGGTGAAAAACTGTTTTTT. Amino acid sequence: CAIGGGSGEKLFF.

The gene calls are TRBV5-4 and TRBJ2-5; the D gene is possibly TRBD2 (6 bases). Germline V gene data show CDR1 as SGHNT and CDR2 as YYREEE (reference sequence). V gave up 6 bases and J gave up 3 bases, with 18 bases separating them. The CDR3 is 15 amino acids. The CDR3 reads CASKNAGTSKETQYF. The CDR3 nucleotides are TGTGCCAGCAAAAACGCCGGGACTTCCAAAGAGACCCAGTACTTC.

This clone was observed once. The V call is TRBV3-1 (or the pseudogene TRBV3-2), the J call TRBJ1-2, with D perhaps matching TRBD1 (5 bases). Trimming shortened V by 3 bases and J by 3 bases, and 14 bases separated the two germline ends. The CDR3 is 15 amino acids. The V gene's germline CDR1 is LGHDT and CDR2 YNNKEL (reference sequence). As DNA, the CDR3 is TGTGCCAGCAGCCAGAATCCAGCGGGGGACTATGGCTACACCTTC. This encodes CASSQNPAGDYGYTF.

The chain is built from TRBV3-1 (or the pseudogene TRBV3-2) and TRBJ1-1, with 8 bases fitting TRBD1. Germline lookup yields CDR1 LGHDT and CDR2 YNNKEL (reference sequence). The CDR3 is made up of 14 amino acids. Trimming at V came to 5 bases and at J to 2 bases, leaving 4 bases not matched to a gene. The DNA for the CDR3 is TGTGCCAGCAGCAACGGACAGGGCAACACTGAAGCTTTCTTT. This encodes CASSNGQGNTEAFF.

Only one count was recorded for this clone. The J gene is TRBJ1-1, the V gene TRBV6-6, with 8 bases that match TRBD1. Germline V gene sequence: CDR1 MNHNY, CDR2 SVGAGI (reference sequence). This CDR3 spans 15 amino acids. V lost 6 bases to trimming and J lost 6 bases; unmatched junction nucleotides: 12. The CDR3: CASRVGNRGLPEAFF. Written as DNA, the CDR3 is TGTGCCAGCAGGGTCGGTAACAGGGGGTTGCCTGAAGCTTTCTTT.

This clone was detected once. V is TRBV3-1 (or the pseudogene TRBV3-2) and J is TRBJ1-4; tentatively, D is TRBD1 (6 bases). CDR3 length: 15 amino acids. The V and J ends lost 4 bases and 7 bases respectively, with 16 bases between them. CDR1 is LGHDT and CDR2 is YNNKEL in the germline V gene (reference sequence). The CDR3 bases are TGTGCCAGCAGCCTATCAGGGGCCGGAGGTGAAAAACTGTTTTTT. Its protein product is CASSLSGAGGEKLFF.